What follows are 3 T cell receptor beta chains derived from one specimen sequenced in a study of response to subunit inactivated influenza vaccine. Each CDR3 protein is one row after TCRdb ran MiXCR on the RT-PCR reads. The data hold roughly 550,000 distinct CDR3 sequences, with roughly 23% observed a single time. The same data also contributed to another study, on T cells expressing NK-cell markers. That work states: Scientists made TCR beta cDNA using 5'RACE template switching with UMIs.

Material: CD4+ T cells sorted from PBMCs, obtained 11 to 12 days after vaccination. These receptors originate from a man aged 50 to 60 who received an inactivated influenza vaccine.

This clonotype was detected many times. The CDR3 sequence is CASSLNRGTGELFF. The CDR3 nucleotides read TGTGCCAGCAGCCTAAACAGAGGGACCGGGGAGCTGTTTTTT. This sequence joins TRBV14 and TRBJ2-2, with a tentative D call TRBD2 (5 bases). Trimming left V 4 bases short and J 5 bases short, with 11 bases between. This CDR3 spans 14 amino acids. Per germline, CDR1 SGHDN and CDR2 FVKESK. Full variable domain (outside the CDR3, taken from reference TRBV14 and TRBJ2-2): EAGVTQFPSHSVIEKGQTVTLRCDPISGHDNLYWYRRVMGKEIKFLLHFVKESKQDESGMPNNRFLAERTGGTYSTLKVQPAELEDSGVYFCASSLNRGTGELFFGEGSRLTVL.

This clonotype was seen only a few times. The chain combines TRBV10-3 with TRBJ2-4, with D possibly called TRBD1 or TRBD2 (5 bases each). The germline CDR1 and CDR2 sequences are ENHRY and SYGVKD. V was trimmed by 4 bases and J by 6 bases, leaving 10 bases between them. The CDR3 contains 13 residues. As DNA, the CDR3 is TGTGCCATCAGTGCGACAGAGGGAAACATTCAGTACTTC. It codes for CAISATEGNIQYF.

This clonotype was counted only a few times. The gene calls are TRBV6-1 and TRBJ2-2; D is possibly TRBD1 or TRBD2 (5 bases each). The V end was cut by 11 bases, the J end by 0 bases, with 13 bases between. The CDR3 contains 14 residues. Per the germline V gene, CDR1 is MNHNS and CDR2 is SASEGT. The CDR3 is CAGTGGANTGELFF. The CDR3, as DNA: TGTGCCGGCACTGGGGGAGCGAACACCGGGGAGCTGTTTTTT.